Here is one T cell receptor (beta chain) with its context. The antigen it recognizes is unknown. The record has no base qualities; no much larger clone is one base away. This entry is derived from a study of immune characteristics of hereditary and idiopathic chronic pancreatitis. Study-level background: The study profiled local pancreatic immune cells and TCRbeta repertoires in hereditary and idiopathic chronic pancreatitis compared with control organ donor pancreases. In total, roughly five control pancreases, roughly 7 hereditary chronic pancreatitis pancreases and about 6 idiopathic chronic pancreatitis pancreases underwent TCRbeta sequencing. Minimal in vitro experimental manipulation of pancreas-infiltrating T cells was the reason the gDNA-based approach was selected.

Receptors were amplified or captured by the immunoSEQ multiplex PCR assay. From pancreatic genomic DNA, the TCRbeta CDR3 region along with adjacent sequences was amplified and then sequenced. In the paper's pipeline: Repertoire diversity was measured as a mean normalized Shannon-Wiener index, alongside productive clonality and productive rearrangement counts. Control and chronic pancreatitis repertoire metrics were compared by means of the nonparametric Mann-Whitney U test. Shared clonotypes were defined as CDR3beta sequences with identical amino acid composition and length across subjects. Not all clones reach the TCRdb copy of this immuneACCESS table, which keeps in-frame sequences only. Checked studies attribute under half of the gap to unresolved V genes and leave the rest unexplained. V and J calls and clone size are as listed in that table; D and trimming were resolved from the DNA. For this sample there are about 13,000 clones; more than 60% appear just once. Approximately 15% of the sample lies in the top ten.

Results the study describes overall, beyond this receptor: Compared with controls, TCRbeta repertoire diversity was significantly higher and clonality was lower in both chronic pancreatitis groups. Hereditary and idiopathic chronic pancreatitis differed in Vbeta-Jbeta gene family usage, including TRBV10, TRBV19, TRBV23 and TRBV5. Among 13 chronic pancreatitis patients, a positive correlation was found between numbers of productive TCR rearrangements and disease severity scores. Patient tissue was available only at the time of TPIAT, so disease duration differences may have influenced immune findings. Chronic pancreatitis caused by alcohol use was not included in the study.

Chronic pancreatitis pancreas tissue was obtained from patients undergoing total pancreatectomy with islet autotransplantation (TPIAT). Included chronic pancreatitis patients had no known history of diabetes. For TCRbeta sequencing, genomic DNA was extracted directly from bulk pancreas tissue without sorting T cells. At two US centers, pancreas tissues from patients and organ donors were collected on a consecutive basis. V is clipped by 4 bases and J by 4 bases, and the sequence between their germline boundaries is 14 bases long. Via the germline V gene, CDR1 is SGHRS and CDR2 YFSETQ. The CDR3 numbers 14 residues from cysteine through phenylalanine. The entry retains the CDR3 DNA only, 42 bases that are in frame from base 1.

The sample was pancreas tissue with hereditary chronic pancreatitis. This clonotype was sampled from a human donor with chronic pancreatitis. This chain joins TRBV5-1 to TRBJ2-5; no D segment can be confidently identified. The encoded CDR3 is CASSPGLGPETQYF. Here is the DNA: TGCGCCAGCAGCCCCGGGCTCGGTCCAGAGACCCAGTACTTC.